This TCR beta chain is from a study of identical twins. Study results and caveats: Fewer insertions characterized abundant cord blood beta clonotypes, whereas memory repertoires showed none. Researchers reported weaker excess twin sharing in beta out-of-frame sequences.

J was trimmed by 5 bases and V by 1 base; bases with no gene match: 9. The germline CDR1 and CDR2 sequences are SGHRS and YFSETQ. The CDR3 runs 16 residues. Notes on this clonotype: Its specificity is not known.

TCRdb reprocessed the 5' RACE reads with MiXCR, giving one entry per CDR3 protein. The table includes about 220,000 distinct CDR3 sequences, approximately 7.3% detected once. These data also formed part of another study, on yellow fever vaccine responses in identical twins.

The clonotype originates from a woman aged 18-29 years in good health. Source material: CD8+ T cells sorted from blood. V is TRBV5-1 and J is TRBJ2-1; the match to TRBD2 covers 7 bases. Here the CDR3 reads CASSLLSGRLDNEQFF. The DNA for the CDR3 is TGCGCCAGCAGCTTGCTATCCGGGAGGCTCGACAATGAGCAGTTCTTC.